Listed here is a single TCR beta chain. The antigen remains undetermined. PCR employed 60 Vbeta and 13 Jbeta primers. Assay used: immunoSEQ multiplex PCR; TCRdb lists only in-frame clones, some missing. The top ten hold about 2.1% of the sample, which has around 150,000 clones, around nine tenths seen once. These data are taken from a study of cytomegalovirus exposure and HLA in healthy donors. The CDR3 contains 15 residues. Germline values: CDR1 LGHNT, CDR2 FRNRAP. Trimming took 7 bases from V and 4 from J, leaving 18 bases between them. Overall study findings and caveats: It was reported that the classifier diagnosed cytomegalovirus status with high specificity and sensitivity in both the original and validation cohorts. Accurate HLA-A and HLA-B prediction from TCR beta sequences was reported for most subjects.

Sequenced material: PBMCs. This TCR derives from a young woman in good health and CMV-seronegative. The genes are TRBV12-5 and TRBJ2-3; D might be TRBD2 (5 bases). The chain's CDR3 is CASARSGSRADTQYF. CDR3 in DNA: TGTGCTAGTGCCCGAAGTGGGAGCCGGGCAGATACGCAGTATTTT.